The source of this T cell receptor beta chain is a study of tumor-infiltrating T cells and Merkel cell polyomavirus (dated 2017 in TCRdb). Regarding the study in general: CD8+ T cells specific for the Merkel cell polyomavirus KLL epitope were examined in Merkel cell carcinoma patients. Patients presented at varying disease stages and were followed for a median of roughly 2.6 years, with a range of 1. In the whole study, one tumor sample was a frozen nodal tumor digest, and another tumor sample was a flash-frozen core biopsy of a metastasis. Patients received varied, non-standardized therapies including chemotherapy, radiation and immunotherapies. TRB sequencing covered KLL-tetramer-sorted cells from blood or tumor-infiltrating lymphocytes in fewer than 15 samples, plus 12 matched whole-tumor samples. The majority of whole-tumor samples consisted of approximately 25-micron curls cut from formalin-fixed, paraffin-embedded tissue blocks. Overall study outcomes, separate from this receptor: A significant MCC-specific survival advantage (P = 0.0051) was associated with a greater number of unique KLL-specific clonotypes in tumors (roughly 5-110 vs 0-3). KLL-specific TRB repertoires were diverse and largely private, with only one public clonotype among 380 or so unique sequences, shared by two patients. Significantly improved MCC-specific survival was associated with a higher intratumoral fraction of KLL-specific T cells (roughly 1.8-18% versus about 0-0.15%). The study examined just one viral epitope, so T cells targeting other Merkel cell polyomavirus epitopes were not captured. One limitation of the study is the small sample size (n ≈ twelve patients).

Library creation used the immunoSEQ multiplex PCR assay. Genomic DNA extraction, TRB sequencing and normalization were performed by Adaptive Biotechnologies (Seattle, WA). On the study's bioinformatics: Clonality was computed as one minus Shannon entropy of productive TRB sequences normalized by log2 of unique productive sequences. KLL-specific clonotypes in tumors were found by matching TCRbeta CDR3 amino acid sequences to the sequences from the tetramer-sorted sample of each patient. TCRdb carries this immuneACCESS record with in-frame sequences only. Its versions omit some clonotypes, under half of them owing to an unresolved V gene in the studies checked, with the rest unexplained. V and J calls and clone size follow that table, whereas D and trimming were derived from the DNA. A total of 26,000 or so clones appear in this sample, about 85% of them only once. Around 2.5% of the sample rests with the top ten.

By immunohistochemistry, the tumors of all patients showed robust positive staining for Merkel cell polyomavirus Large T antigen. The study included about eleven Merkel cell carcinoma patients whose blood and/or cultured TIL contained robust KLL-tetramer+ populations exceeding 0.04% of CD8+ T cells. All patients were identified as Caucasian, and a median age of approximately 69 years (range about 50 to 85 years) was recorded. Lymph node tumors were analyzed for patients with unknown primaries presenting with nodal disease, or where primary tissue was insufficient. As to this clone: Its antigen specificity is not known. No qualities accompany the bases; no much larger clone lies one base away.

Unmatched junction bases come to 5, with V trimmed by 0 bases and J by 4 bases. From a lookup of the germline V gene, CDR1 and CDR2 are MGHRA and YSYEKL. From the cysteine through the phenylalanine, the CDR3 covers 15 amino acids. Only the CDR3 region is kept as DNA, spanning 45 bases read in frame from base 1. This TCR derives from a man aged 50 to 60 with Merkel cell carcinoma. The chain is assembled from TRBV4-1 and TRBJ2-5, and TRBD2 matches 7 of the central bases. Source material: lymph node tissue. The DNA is TGCGCCAGCAGCCAAGAGAACGGCGGGGGAGAGACCCAGTACTTC. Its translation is CASSQENGGGETQYF.